These 9 T cell receptor beta chains came from one sample sequenced in a study of vaccination effects on CD4 cells after COVID-19. These receptors have no known antigen. Antigen-specific CD4+ T cell clonotypes were called by their expansion after viral peptide-pool culture in ViraFEST. Isolating CD4+ T cells followed 9 to 11 days of culture. Vaccinated recipients, who were negative for nucleocapsid antibodies, had no history of SARS-CoV-2 infection. TCRdb's copy holds only in-frame clones and misses some; the assay was immunoSEQ multiplex PCR. The table shows some 68,000 clones, with around three quarters occurring only once. The starting material was CD4+ T cells from PBMCs cultured with HCoV-OC43 spike peptides, obtained before COVID-19 vaccination. Subset denoted: HCoV-OC43 spike overlapping peptide pool stimulation. The source is a human donor who received a COVID-19 vaccine.

The rearrangement uses TRBV18 and TRBJ2-5; 7 nucleotides agree with TRBD2. From germline, CDR1 is KGHSH and CDR2 LQKENI. CDR3 length: 15 amino acids. V was clipped by 3 bases and J by 4 bases; unmatched bases: 8. Here the CDR3 DNA reads TGTGCCAGCTCACCTCGGACTAGTAGTGGAGAGACCCAGTACTTC. Translation gives CASSPRTSSGETQYF.

The V call is TRBV29-1, the J call TRBJ2-1; 9 nucleotides line up with TRBD2. Germline CDR1 and CDR2: SQVTM and ANQGSEA. This CDR3 spans 17 amino acids. The ends lost 4 bases at V and 5 bases at J; junction bases unmatched: 15. For the CDR3, the DNA is TGCAGCGTTGGGAGTAGGGCGGGGGGGCGGTACCACAATGAGCAGTTCTTC. The encoded protein is CSVGSRAGGRYHNEQFF.

The chain has TRBV5-1 and TRBJ2-5; tentative D call: TRBD1 (6 bases). The CDR3 consists of 17 residues. Between the trimmed V and J ends, which lost 2 bases and 7 bases, there was a span of 24 bases. CDR1 is SGHRS and CDR2 is YFSETQ in the germline V gene. CDR3 DNA sequence: TGCGCCAGCAGCTTATCGTCGAGACAGGCATACGAAGGGACCCAGTACTTC. Translation gives CASSLSSRQAYEGTQYF. Complete variable domain (other parts from reference TRBV5-1 and TRBJ2-5): KAGVTQTPRYLIKTRGQQVTLSCSPISGHRSVSWYQQTPGQGLQFLFEYFSETQRNKGNFPGRFSGRQFSNSRSEMNVSTLELGDSALYLCASSLSSRQAYEGTQYFGPGTRLLVL.

This sequence joins TRBV25-1 and TRBJ1-6, with D possibly matching TRBD1 (5 bases). V lost 5 bases and J 6 bases, leaving 17 bases between the germline ends. CDR1 and CDR2 (germline): MGHDK, SYGVNS. The CDR3 sequence is 16 residues long. The CDR3 loop reads CASSSLRGTLNSPLHF. Written as DNA, the CDR3 is TGTGCCAGCAGTTCCCTGCGGGGGACCCTTAATTCACCCCTCCACTTT.

This chain uses TRBV6-2 or TRBV6-3 with TRBJ2-6; the match to TRBD2 covers 8 bases. The CDR3 runs 18 residues. Looked up from germline, CDR1 is MNHEY and CDR2 is SVGEGT. V lost 5 bases, J lost 2 bases, and 11 bases stayed unmatched. This chain's CDR3 is CASSLNRGGPPGANVLTF. The CDR3 DNA is TGTGCCAGCAGTCTCAATCGGGGGGGCCCCCCTGGGGCCAACGTCCTGACTTTC.

This chain connects TRBV12-3 or TRBV12-4 to TRBJ1-1; D remains ambiguous. Trimming cost V 6 bases and J 10 bases, with 15 bases left between them. The CDR3 covers 12 residues. The CDR3 region has the DNA TGTGCCAGCAGAAATCAACAGCGTGGAGCTTTCTTT. Amino acids: CASRNQQRGAFF.

A few counts support this clone. The genes are TRBV24-1 and TRBJ1-2; 7 bases match TRBD1. The J segment lost 7 bases and the V segment lost 4 bases, leaving 11 bases of the junction unmatched. The CDR3 runs to 15 residues. The germline CDR1 and CDR2 sequences are KGHDR and SFDVKD. The CDR3 loop reads CATSDPDREVGGYTF. DNA for the CDR3: TGTGCCACCAGTGACCCCGACAGGGAGGTTGGTGGCTACACCTTC.

This rearrangement joins TRBV29-1 to TRBJ1-5; D unresolved. The V gene lost 4 bases and the J gene lost 3 bases, with 10 bases spanning the gap. This CDR3 region has 13 residues. CDR1 and CDR2 (germline): SQVTM, ANQGSEA. The CDR3 loop is CSVGQGINQPQHF. The CDR3 DNA follows: TGCAGCGTTGGACAAGGCATCAATCAGCCCCAGCATTTT.

The rearrangement uses TRBV11-2 and TRBJ2-3; a weak D match, TRBD1 (6 bases). Germline V gene lookup returns CDR1 SGHAT and CDR2 FQNNGV. The CDR3 is made up of 15 amino acids. Trimming took off 5 bases at V and 6 bases at J, with 18 bases between the two ends. CDR3 sequence reads: CASSPGTSLGDTQYF. Here the CDR3 DNA reads TGTGCCAGCAGCCCCGGGACATCCTTAGGGGATACGCAGTATTTT.